Following are 22 T cell receptor beta chains from one sample sequenced in a study of long-term antiretroviral therapy in people with HIV (dated by TCRdb to 2021 to 2024). The immunoSEQ hsTCRB v3.0 assay was used at survey level resolution to sequence the TRB variable region. TCRdb carries this immuneACCESS record with in-frame sequences only. Its versions omit some clonotypes, under half of them owing to an unresolved V gene in the studies checked, with the rest unexplained. The sample table lists around 40,000 clones, 70% to 90% of them with a count of one. Of the sample, roughly 3.9% is held by the ten largest clones. The material was unsorted PBMCs, obtained just before starting antiretroviral therapy. The receptors here all came from a woman under 30 with HIV.

The V call is TRBV28, the J call TRBJ2-5; D may be TRBD2 (6 bases). The J call may be mistaken, given a closer DNA end match to TRBJ2-7. Germline V gene sequence: CDR1 MDHEN, CDR2 SYDVKM. The CDR3 covers 13 residues. CDR3 region: CASSRGLDYEQYF. The CDR3 region has the DNA TGTGCCAGCAGCCGGGGACTTGACTACGAGCAGTACTTC.

The chain couples TRBV27 to TRBJ1-2; 7 positions agree with TRBD1. Germline V gives CDR1 MNHEY, CDR2 SMNVEV (reference sequence). Germline trimming cut 5 bases from V and 1 base from J; bases unmatched to any gene: 4. This CDR3 is built from 14 residues. CDR3 in amino acids: CASSRTGLNYGYTF. CDR3 bases: TGTGCCAGCAGTCGGACAGGCCTTAACTATGGCTACACCTTC.

The CDR3, as DNA: TGTGCCAGCAGCCGACCTCTTACAGGGGGCAGGGAGACCCAGTACTTC. Amino acids: CASSRPLTGGRETQYF. The genes are TRBV2 and TRBJ2-5, with 9 bases fitting TRBD1. Trimming cost V 6 bases and J 5 bases; bases outside gene matches: 13. Looked up from germline, CDR1 is SNHLY and CDR2 is FYNNEI. This CDR3 spans 16 amino acids.

In nucleotides, the CDR3 is TGTGCCAGCAGTTTAAATCACAGGGTCTTGGGTATAGATGGCTACACCTTC. Protein sequence: CASSLNHRVLGIDGYTF. The genes are TRBV28 and TRBJ1-2; TRBD1 is a possible D gene (6 bases). The germline V gene encodes CDR1 MDHEN and CDR2 SYDVKM. The CDR3 covers 17 residues. V was cut by 2 bases and J by 6 bases, with 22 bases left in between.

The chain carries TRBV5-8 and TRBJ2-1, with D hard to call. The CDR3 contains 13 residues. Germline lookup yields CDR1 SGHTS and CDR2 YDEGEE. Trimming removed 7 bases at V and 6 bases at J, with 14 bases between. CDR3 DNA: TGTGCCAGCGTGACCGGACGGTCCAATGAGCAGTTCTTC. This translates into CASVTGRSNEQFF.

This clone was seen only once. The rearrangement joins TRBV7-3 to TRBJ2-5; TRBD2 aligns across 9 bases. After removal of 5 bases from V and 7 bases from J, the junction contained 8 bases not matched to a gene. The CDR3 runs 14 residues. Germline CDR1 SGHTA, CDR2 FQGTGA. CDR3 coding DNA: TGTGCCAGCAGCCAAGTCGGCGGGAGGGGGACCCAGTACTTC. Translating it yields CASSQVGGRGTQYF.

The CDR3: CASSLTDSNQPQHF. The CDR3 DNA sequence: TGTGCCAGCAGTTTGACAGATAGCAATCAGCCCCAGCATTTT. The rearrangement joins TRBV6-6 to TRBJ1-5; tentatively, D is TRBD1 (5 bases). Trimming removed 4 bases from V and 0 bases from J, with 7 bases in between. The germline gives CDR1 MNHNY, CDR2 SVGAGI (reference sequence). The CDR3 is 14 residues long.

J is TRBJ2-7 and V is TRBV5-6; D unresolved. CDR3 length: 13 residues. V was cut by 1 base and J by 3 bases, with 8 bases left in between. Germline V CDR1 and CDR2: SGHDT, YYEEEE. The CDR3 is CASSLRASYEQYF. The DNA of the CDR3 is TGTGCCAGCAGCTTGAGGGCAAGCTACGAGCAGTACTTC.

The chain uses TRBV10-1 and TRBJ2-7; perhaps TRBD2 as D (6 bases). The CDR3 runs 19 residues. With 2 bases removed from V and 3 bases from J, the gap between germline ends came to 26 bases. Germline CDR1 WNHNN, CDR2 SYGVQD (reference sequence). The CDR3 bases are TGCGCCAGCAGTGAGCCCCGGGACTTCGCCCCCCTCTATCTCTACGAGCAGTACTTC. This sequence encodes CASSEPRDFAPLYLYEQYF.

The chain combines TRBV7-9 with TRBJ1-2; no clear D. Between the trimmed V and J ends, which lost 3 bases and 3 bases, there was a span of 8 bases. Germline V lookup: CDR1 SEHNR, CDR2 FQNEAQ (reference sequence). The CDR3 spans 13 residues. CDR3 DNA: TGTGCCAGCAGCTTGACCCTTGACTATGGCTACACCTTC. Its protein is CASSLTLDYGYTF.

The chain has TRBV7-8 and TRBJ1-5, with 9 bases lining up with TRBD1. CDR1 and CDR2 (germline): SGHVS, FQNEAQ. Losses at the gene ends were 0 bases for V and 11 bases for J; bases not matched to a gene: 5. The CDR3 consists of 14 residues. The CDR3 region is CASSLATGGRAQHF. In DNA form, the CDR3 reads TGTGCCAGCAGCTTAGCGACAGGGGGGAGGGCCCAGCATTTT.

The chain combines TRBV14 with TRBJ2-7; D might be TRBD1 (6 bases). Trimming removed 5 bases from V and 3 bases from J, with 8 bases in between. The CDR3 totals 12 residues. CDR1 and CDR2 (germline): SGHDN, FVKESK. The CDR3 sequence: CASSEGGYEQYF. CDR3 coding DNA: TGTGCCAGCAGCGAAGGGGGCTACGAGCAGTACTTC.

This clone came up once. This chain connects TRBV4-2 to TRBJ2-3, with D perhaps TRBD2 (5 bases). CDR3 length: 16 amino acids. CDR1 and CDR2 from the germline V gene are LGHNA and YNFKEQ. Deletions cut 1 base from V and 0 bases from J, with 11 bases between. The CDR3, as DNA: TGTGCCAGCAGCCAAGTAAGCGGAACTAGCACAGATACGCAGTATTTT. Translated: CASSQVSGTSTDTQYF.

The chain links TRBV7-2 to TRBJ1-3; a weak D match, TRBD1 (5 bases). CDR1 and CDR2 (germline): SGHTA, FQGNSA. V shed 4 bases and J shed 4 bases, with 14 bases lying between them. The CDR3 is 15 residues long. CDR3 sequence: CASSWSAGTGNTIYF. DNA of the CDR3: TGTGCCAGCAGCTGGTCGGCAGGGACGGGAAACACCATATATTTT. The full variable domain, in which reference TRBV7-2 and TRBJ1-3 provide the parts outside the CDR3, is GAGVSQSPSNKVTEKGKDVELRCDPISGHTALYWYRQSLGQGLEFLIYFQGNSAPDKSGLPSDRFSAERTGGSVSTLTIQRTQQEDSAVYLCASSWSAGTGNTIYFGEGSWLTVV.

V and J are TRBV5-1 and TRBJ1-1; D unresolved. V was shortened by 0 bases and J by 11 bases, with 14 bases between the two germline ends. Germline CDR1 and CDR2: SGHRS and YFSETQ. CDR3 length equals 13 residues. CDR3 DNA sequence: TGCGCCAGCAGCTTGGTCGCGGAGGGTCTCGCTTTCTTT. Translating gives CASSLVAEGLAFF.

The chain uses TRBV25-1 and TRBJ2-2, with D perhaps matching TRBD2 (5 bases). CDR1 is MGHDK, CDR2 SYGVNS, per germline. There are 14 residues in the CDR3. Trimming removed 10 bases at V and 3 bases at J, with 15 bases between. The CDR3 region is CATTGSVDTGELFF. CDR3 nucleotides: TGTGCCACCACGGGTAGCGTAGACACCGGGGAGCTGTTTTTT.

In its sample, this clone ranks as medium-sized. The genes are TRBV28 and TRBJ2-5, with 7 bases that match TRBD1. The CDR3 has 16 amino acids. The V and J ends lost 2 bases and 4 bases, in that order; junction bases with no gene match: 10. Germline V gives CDR1 MDHEN, CDR2 SYDVKM. The chain's CDR3 is CASSLEGGAGLETQYF. The CDR3, as DNA: TGTGCCAGCAGTTTAGAAGGGGGCGCAGGATTAGAGACCCAGTACTTC.

V gene TRBV29-1 combines with J gene TRBJ1-4, with 8 bases matching TRBD1. Germline values: CDR1 SQVTM, CDR2 ANQGSEA. CDR3 size: 14 residues. Germline trimming cut 4 bases from V and 6 bases from J; bases unmatched to any gene: 7. CDR3: CSVATGQAYEKLFF. In nucleotides, the CDR3 is TGCAGCGTTGCTACGGGACAGGCTTATGAAAAACTGTTTTTT.

The chain joins TRBV9 to TRBJ1-1; 7 bases align to TRBD1. After removal of 5 bases from V and 5 bases from J, the junction contained 12 bases not matched to a gene. There are 15 residues in the CDR3. Germline assignment: CDR1 SGDLS and CDR2 YYNGEE. CDR3 bases: TGTGCCAGCAGTCCACAGGGGACTGGGAGGACTGAAGCTTTCTTT. Translation gives CASSPQGTGRTEAFF.

This rearrangement joins TRBV6-4 to TRBJ2-1, with D perhaps matching TRBD2 (5 bases). Trimming stripped 3 bases from V and 10 bases from J, with 13 bases between. The CDR3 spans 13 residues. Per the germline V gene, CDR1 is MRHNA and CDR2 is SNTAGT. The CDR3 nucleotides read TGTGCCAGCAGTGAATCTCAGACTACGGAGCAGTTCTTC. Translation gives CASSESQTTEQFF.

The chain links TRBV9 to TRBJ2-1; no firm D call. This CDR3 has 16 amino acids. V was cut by 3 bases and J by 4 bases, with 17 bases left in between. The germline CDR1 and CDR2 sequences are SGDLS and YYNGEE. The CDR3 sequence: CASSAGAVGLYNEQFF. DNA of the CDR3: TGTGCCAGCAGCGCGGGCGCGGTGGGTTTATACAATGAGCAGTTCTTC.

The V gene is TRBV28, the J gene TRBJ1-2; a weak D match, TRBD1 (5 bases). CDR3 size: 11 residues. Germline V gene lookup returns CDR1 MDHEN and CDR2 SYDVKM. V was shortened by 2 bases and J by 7 bases, with 5 bases between the two germline ends. CDR3 sequence reads: CASSLQGGYTF. The CDR3 nucleotides read TGTGCCAGCAGTTTACAGGGTGGCTACACCTTC.